The following is a T cell receptor beta chain sequence with its context. The sample belongs to a study of blood T cell repertoires in COVID-19. About the study: Acute and convalescent COVID-19 specimens originated in the United States, Italy and Spain.

V trimming: 5 bases; J trimming: 4 bases; junction bases outside the gene matches: 6. Germline-derived CDR1 and CDR2 are SGHVS and FNYEAQ. The CDR3 contains 14 residues. The study recruited people aged about 18 to 90 years across 24 US areas. In the source study's methods: Amplifying reference gene primers gave estimates of nucleated cell counts. The data were produced by immunoSEQ multiplex PCR, yet TCRdb's version contains in-frame clones alone and is incomplete. V and J calls plus clone size are reproduced from that table; the DNA served to infer D and trimming. The data show around 180,000 clones, with 65% to 80% seen just once and about a sixth held by the top ten.

Sequences were obtained from PBMCs or T cells enriched from blood (not recorded which). This receptor was taken from a woman in her fifties or sixties with acute COVID-19. The V call is TRBV7-6, the J call TRBJ1-1, with 8 bases lining up with TRBD1. The chain's CDR3 is CASSAAGGLTEAFF. The CDR3 DNA reads as TGTGCCAGCAGCGCCGCAGGGGGCCTCACTGAAGCTTTCTTT.